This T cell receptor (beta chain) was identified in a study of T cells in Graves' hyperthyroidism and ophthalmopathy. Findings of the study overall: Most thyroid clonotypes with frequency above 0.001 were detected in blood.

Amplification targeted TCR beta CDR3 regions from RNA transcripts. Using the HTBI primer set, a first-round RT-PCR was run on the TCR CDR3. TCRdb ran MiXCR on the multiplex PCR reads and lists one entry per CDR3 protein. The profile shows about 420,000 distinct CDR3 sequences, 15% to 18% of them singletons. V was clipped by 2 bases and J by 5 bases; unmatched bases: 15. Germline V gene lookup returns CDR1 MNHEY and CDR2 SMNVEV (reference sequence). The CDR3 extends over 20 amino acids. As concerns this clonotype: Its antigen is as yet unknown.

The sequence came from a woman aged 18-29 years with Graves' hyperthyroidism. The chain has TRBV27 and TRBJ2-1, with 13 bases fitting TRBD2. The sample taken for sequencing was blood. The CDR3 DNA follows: TGTGCCAGCAGTTTACAGGGCCCTACTGGGACTAGCGGGACCCACAATGAGCAGTTCTTC. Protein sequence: CASSLQGPTGTSGTHNEQFF.